This T cell receptor beta chain was sequenced in a study of T cell responses to AZD1222 COVID-19 vaccine (dated by TCRdb to the early 2020s). In the study overall: AZD1222 recipients whose second dose came at about 4 weeks and those whose second dose came at about 12 weeks were combined into one group, since spike-specific TCR depth and breadth did not differ between the two schedules. A total of more than 230 trial participants underwent TCR sequencing, of whom nearly 210 received two doses of AZD1222 and 26 received two doses of the MenACWY control vaccine. Trial participants were enrolled by age into 18-55, 56-69 and 70-plus year subgroups, with roughly 150, 30 and 60 TCR-sequenced participants respectively.

The CDR3 regions of human TCRbeta chains were subjected to immunosequencing. Per the authors' processing: TCRs in the repertoires were compared against a reference library of SARS-CoV-2-specific TCRs that had been generated with the MIRA antigen-specificity platform. Breadth was defined as the fraction of unique TCRs that were SARS-CoV-2-associated, and depth was defined as the fraction of total T cells that were SARS-CoV-2-associated. Using the MIRA data, each spike-specific TCR was mapped to the spike region that the TCR reacts to and placed in a CD4 or CD8 class. Log10-transformed breadth and depth values were compared by one-way ANOVA with Sidak's multiple comparisons tests. In its TCRdb copy, this immuneACCESS table keeps in-frame sequences only and misses some clones. Where compared with another copy, unresolved V genes explain less than half of these, and the others have no known cause. Clone size and the V and J calls come from that table; the DNA yielded D and trimming. The sample records 150,000 to 200,000 clones, around 90% of which are singletons. Over 6% of the sample is in the top ten clones.

On this clone itself: Its antigen remains undetermined. Base-call qualities are not available, and no considerably larger clone is one nucleotide away.

The paper as a whole reports these results and caveats: Because no day 14 peak-response samples were available, the repertoires could be characterized only after the peak T cell response. Only five or six AZD1222 recipients were SARS-CoV-2 seropositive at baseline, limiting conclusions about previously exposed vaccinees. After two AZD1222 doses, both the breadth and the depth of spike-specific TCRs were significantly higher than at day 0 and than in MenACWY recipients. Participants were mostly white British, with more females than males. The authors suggested clonal diversity may have been underestimated. The 56-69-year group was small, and its depth increase did not reach significance, likely because of low power. Nearly half of unique spike-specific TCRs reportedly recognized epitopes outside regions mutated in the B.1.351 and B.1.1.7 variants. Vaccine-associated CD4 TCRs spanned the whole spike protein, with dominant responses in regions 160-218 and 743-854.

According to the germline V gene (reference sequence), CDR1 reads PRHDT and CDR2 reads FYEKMQ. From the cysteine through the phenylalanine, the CDR3 covers 15 amino acids. Left in the record is the CDR3 DNA by itself, 45 bases read in frame from the first base. V gives up 3 bases and J gives up 0 bases, and the segment between their germline ends measures 9 bases. What the time point label conveys for this sample: baseline before first vaccination. Vaccinee samples were obtained from the UK trials COV001 and COV002, which included a single-blind randomized controlled phase 2/3 trial of AZD1222 (ChAdOx1 nCoV-19) in healthy adults. For TCRbeta chain sequencing, PBMC samples from trial participants were taken at day 0 and at day 28 after the second dose.

This clonotype was sampled from an adult in good health. Specimen: peripheral blood, collected on day 0 of AZD1222 vaccination. This chain joins TRBV13 to TRBJ2-1; no D segment can be confidently identified. The CDR3 in this case is CASSLRQSSYNEQFF. The DNA reads TGTGCCAGCAGCTTGAGGCAGAGCTCCTACAATGAGCAGTTCTTC.